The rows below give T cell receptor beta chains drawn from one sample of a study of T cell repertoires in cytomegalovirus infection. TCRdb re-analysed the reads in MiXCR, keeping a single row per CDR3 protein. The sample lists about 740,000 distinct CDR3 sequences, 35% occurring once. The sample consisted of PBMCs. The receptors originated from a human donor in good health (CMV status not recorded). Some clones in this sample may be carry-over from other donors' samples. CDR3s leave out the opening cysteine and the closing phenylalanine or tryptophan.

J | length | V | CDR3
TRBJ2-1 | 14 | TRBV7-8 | ASSYTSSGRWGEQF
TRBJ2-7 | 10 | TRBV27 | ASSLGWGEQY
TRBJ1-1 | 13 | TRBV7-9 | ASSQGGGRGTEAF
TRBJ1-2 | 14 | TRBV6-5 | ASSYERTGRPYGYT
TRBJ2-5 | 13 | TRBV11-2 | ASSSGTSGGETQY
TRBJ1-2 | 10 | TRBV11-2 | ASARGEDGYT
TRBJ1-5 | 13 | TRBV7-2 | ASSSYWGNNQPQH
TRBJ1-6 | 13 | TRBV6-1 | ASAVGGNRNSPLH
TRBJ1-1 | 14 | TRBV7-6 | ASSLATDNMNTEAF
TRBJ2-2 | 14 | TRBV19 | ASSTSTEGNTGELF
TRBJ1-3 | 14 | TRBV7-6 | ASSLGGEISGNTIY
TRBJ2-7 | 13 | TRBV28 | ASSFPSGLSTMQY
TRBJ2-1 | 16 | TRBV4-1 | ASSQDSLSGQGDNEQF
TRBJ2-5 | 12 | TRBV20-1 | SARIGWDQETQY
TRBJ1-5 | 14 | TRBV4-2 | ASSRITGGPNQPQH
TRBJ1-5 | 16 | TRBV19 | ASRAYAGSGTGGQPQH
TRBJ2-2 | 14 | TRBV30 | AWSHVGGANTGELF
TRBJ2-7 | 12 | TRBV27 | ASSPLDGLGEQY
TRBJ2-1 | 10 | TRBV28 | ASSRGPAGGF
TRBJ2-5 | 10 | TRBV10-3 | AIRGQQETQY
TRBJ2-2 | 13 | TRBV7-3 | ASSPRGGFPGELF
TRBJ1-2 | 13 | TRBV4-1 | ASSLQQVFNYGYT
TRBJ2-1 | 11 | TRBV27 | ASSLGLWDEQF
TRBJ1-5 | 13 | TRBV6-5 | ASSNDRGRNQPQH
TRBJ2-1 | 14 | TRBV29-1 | SVELAGGGGYNEQF
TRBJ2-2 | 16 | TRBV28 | ASSSGGSGRGYTGELF
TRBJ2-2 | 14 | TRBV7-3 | ASSLGLAVPSGELF
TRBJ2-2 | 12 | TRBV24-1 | ATSDPDGTGELF
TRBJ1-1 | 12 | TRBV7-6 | ASSLQGASTEAF
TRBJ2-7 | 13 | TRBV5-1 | ASSLEETGVYEQY
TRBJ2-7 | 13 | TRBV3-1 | ASSQAQGTTYEQY
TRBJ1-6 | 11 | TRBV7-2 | ASSLWGSRPLH
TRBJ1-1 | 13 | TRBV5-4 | ASSSPGPGGTEAF
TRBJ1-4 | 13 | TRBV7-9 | ASSLGDRVNEKLF
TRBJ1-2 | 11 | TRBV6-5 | ASSQQGVHGYT
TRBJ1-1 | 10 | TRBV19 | ASSRGRSEAF
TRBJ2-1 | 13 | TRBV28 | ASSLERSSYNEQF
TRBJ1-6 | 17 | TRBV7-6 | ASSLEGTTTPSYNSPLH
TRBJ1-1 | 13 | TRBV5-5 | ASSPKTGTATEAF
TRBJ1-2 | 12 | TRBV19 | ASSNGERNYGYT
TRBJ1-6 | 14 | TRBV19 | ASSSRRQGRDSPLH
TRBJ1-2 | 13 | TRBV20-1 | SARDRLTSNYGYT
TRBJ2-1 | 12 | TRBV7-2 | ASSWQTLLNEQF
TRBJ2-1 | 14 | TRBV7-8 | ASSTNLAGISLEQF
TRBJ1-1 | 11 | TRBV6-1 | ASTSRQNTEAF
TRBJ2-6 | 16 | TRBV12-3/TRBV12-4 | ASSSYRGRGAGANVLT
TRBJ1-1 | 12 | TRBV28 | ASSHQRQNTEAF
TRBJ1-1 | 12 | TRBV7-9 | ASSPGFLNTEAF
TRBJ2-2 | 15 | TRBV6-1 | ASSARTVALNTGELF
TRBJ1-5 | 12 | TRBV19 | ASSKDRVRQPQH
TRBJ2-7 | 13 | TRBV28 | ASITPGTRGYEQY
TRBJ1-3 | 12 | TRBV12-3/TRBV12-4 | ASSLLDPGNTIY
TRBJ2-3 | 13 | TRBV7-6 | ASSFGDPRTDTQY
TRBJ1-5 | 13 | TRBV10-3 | AISDRGQSNQPQH
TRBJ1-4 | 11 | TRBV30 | AWSVLRGGILF
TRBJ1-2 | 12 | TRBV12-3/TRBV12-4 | ASSSTGAGYGYT
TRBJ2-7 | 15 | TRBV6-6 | ASSYSSTALPLPEQY
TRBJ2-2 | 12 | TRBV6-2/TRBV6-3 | ASITHRGGGELF
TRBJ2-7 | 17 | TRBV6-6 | ASWGDGGTSVRSSYEQY
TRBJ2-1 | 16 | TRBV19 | ASRNLGAGVSGLNEQF